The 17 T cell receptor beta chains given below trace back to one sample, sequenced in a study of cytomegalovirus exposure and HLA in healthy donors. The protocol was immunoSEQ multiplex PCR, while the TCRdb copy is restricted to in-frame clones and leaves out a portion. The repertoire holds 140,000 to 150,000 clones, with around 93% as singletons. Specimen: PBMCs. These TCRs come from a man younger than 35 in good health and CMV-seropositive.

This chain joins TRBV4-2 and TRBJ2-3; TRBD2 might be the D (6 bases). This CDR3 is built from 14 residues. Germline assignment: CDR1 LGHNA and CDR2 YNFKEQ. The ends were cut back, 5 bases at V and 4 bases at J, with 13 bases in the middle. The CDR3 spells CASSTGTASDTQYF. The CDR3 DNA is TGTGCCAGCAGCACCGGGACTGCATCAGATACGCAGTATTTT.

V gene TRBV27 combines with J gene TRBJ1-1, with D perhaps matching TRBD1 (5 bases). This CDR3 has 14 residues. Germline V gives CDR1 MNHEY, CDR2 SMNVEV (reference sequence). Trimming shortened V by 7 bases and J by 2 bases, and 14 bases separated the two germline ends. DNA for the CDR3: TGTGCCAGCACTCGTCTGGGGGGAAACACTGAAGCTTTCTTT. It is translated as CASTRLGGNTEAFF.

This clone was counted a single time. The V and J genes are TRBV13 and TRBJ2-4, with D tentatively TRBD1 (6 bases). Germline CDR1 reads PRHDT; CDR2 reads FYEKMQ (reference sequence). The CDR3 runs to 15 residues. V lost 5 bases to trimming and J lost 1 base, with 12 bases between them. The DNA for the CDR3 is TGTGCCAGCAGCAAACAGGGTTCGGCCAAAAACATTCAGTACTTC. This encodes CASSKQGSAKNIQYF.

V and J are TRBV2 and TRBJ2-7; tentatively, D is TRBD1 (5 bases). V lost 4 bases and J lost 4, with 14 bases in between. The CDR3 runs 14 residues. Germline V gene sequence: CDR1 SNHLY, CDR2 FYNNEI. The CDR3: CASSVARAEYEQYF. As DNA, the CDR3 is TGTGCCAGCAGTGTCGCCAGGGCGGAATACGAGCAGTACTTC.

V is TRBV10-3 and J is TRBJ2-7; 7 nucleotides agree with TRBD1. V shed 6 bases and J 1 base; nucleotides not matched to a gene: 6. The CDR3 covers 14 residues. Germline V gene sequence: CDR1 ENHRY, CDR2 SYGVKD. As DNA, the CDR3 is TGTGCCATCAGAGACAGGGACCGGTCCTACGAGCAGTACTTC. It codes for CAIRDRDRSYEQYF.

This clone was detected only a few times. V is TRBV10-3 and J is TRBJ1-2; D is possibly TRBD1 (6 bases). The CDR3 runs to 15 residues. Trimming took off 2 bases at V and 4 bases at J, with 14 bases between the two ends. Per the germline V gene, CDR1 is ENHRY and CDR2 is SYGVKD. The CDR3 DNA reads TGTGCCATCAGTGAGAGGATTACAGGGTCCTATGGCTACACCTTC. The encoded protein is CAISERITGSYGYTF.

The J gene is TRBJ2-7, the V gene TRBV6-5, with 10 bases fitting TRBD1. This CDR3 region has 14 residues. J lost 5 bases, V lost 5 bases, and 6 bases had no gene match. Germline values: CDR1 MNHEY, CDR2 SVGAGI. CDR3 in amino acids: CASSTRQGANEQYF. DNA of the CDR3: TGTGCCAGCAGTACTCGACAGGGGGCCAACGAGCAGTACTTC.

The CDR3 spells CASSFIDKYNYGYTF. DNA for the CDR3: TGTGCCAGCAGTTTTATAGACAAATACAACTATGGCTACACCTTC. V gene TRBV27 combines with J gene TRBJ1-2; D uncertain. Trimming stripped 3 bases from V and 2 bases from J, with 13 bases between. This CDR3 has 15 residues. CDR1 and CDR2 (germline): MNHEY, SMNVEV (reference sequence).

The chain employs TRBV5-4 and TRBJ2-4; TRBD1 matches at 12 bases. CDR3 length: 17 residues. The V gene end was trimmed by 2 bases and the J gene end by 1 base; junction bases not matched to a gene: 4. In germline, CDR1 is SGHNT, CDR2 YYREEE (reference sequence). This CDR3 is CASSFPGQGAAKNIQYF. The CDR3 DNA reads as TGTGCCAGCAGCTTCCCGGGACAGGGGGCGGCCAAAAACATTCAGTACTTC.

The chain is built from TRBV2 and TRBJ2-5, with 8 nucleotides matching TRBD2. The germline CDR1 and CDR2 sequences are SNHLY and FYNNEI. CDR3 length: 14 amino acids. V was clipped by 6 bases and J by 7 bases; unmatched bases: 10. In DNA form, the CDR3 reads TGTGCCAGCAGAGACGCAGCGGGAGAGGCGACCCAGTACTTC. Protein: CASRDAAGEATQYF.

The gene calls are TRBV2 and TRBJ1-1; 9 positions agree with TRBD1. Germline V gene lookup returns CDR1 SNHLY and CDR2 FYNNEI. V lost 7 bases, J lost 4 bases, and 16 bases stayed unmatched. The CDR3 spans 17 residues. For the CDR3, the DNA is TGTGCCAGCATGACCCCCGCAACAGGGGGCGCGGGCACTGAAGCTTTCTTT. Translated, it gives CASMTPATGGAGTEAFF.

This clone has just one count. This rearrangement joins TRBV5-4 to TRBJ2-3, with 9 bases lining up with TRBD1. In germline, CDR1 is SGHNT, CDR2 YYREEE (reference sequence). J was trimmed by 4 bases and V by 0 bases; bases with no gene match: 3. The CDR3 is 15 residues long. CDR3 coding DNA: TGTGCCAGCAGCTTGGAGGGACAGGGATCAGATACGCAGTATTTT. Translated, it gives CASSLEGQGSDTQYF.

The CDR3 DNA follows: TGTGCCAGCAGCCAAGACGGTTACAATGAGCAGTTCTTC. Protein product: CASSQDGYNEQFF. This rearrangement joins TRBV4-2 to TRBJ2-1; D unclear. In germline, CDR1 is LGHNA, CDR2 YNFKEQ. This CDR3 has 13 residues. V was clipped by 0 bases and J by 4 bases, with 4 bases between them.

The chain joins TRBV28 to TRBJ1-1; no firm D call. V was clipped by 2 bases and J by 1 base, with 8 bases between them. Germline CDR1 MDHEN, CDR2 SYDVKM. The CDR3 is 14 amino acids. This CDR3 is CASSLPTQNTEAFF. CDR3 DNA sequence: TGTGCCAGCAGTTTACCGACACAGAACACTGAAGCTTTCTTT. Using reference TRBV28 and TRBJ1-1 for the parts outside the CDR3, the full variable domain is DVKVTQSSRYLVKRTGEKVFLECVQDMDHENMFWYRQDPGLGLRLIYFSYDVKMKEKGDIPEGYSVSREKKERFSLILESASTNQTSMYLCASSLPTQNTEAFFGQGTRLTVV.

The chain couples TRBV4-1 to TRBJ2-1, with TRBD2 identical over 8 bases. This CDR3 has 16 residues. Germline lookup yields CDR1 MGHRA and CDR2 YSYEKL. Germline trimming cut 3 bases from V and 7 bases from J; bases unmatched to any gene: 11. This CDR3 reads CASSHIREGLRNEQFF. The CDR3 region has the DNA TGCGCCAGCAGCCATATACGGGAGGGCCTTAGGAATGAGCAGTTCTTC.

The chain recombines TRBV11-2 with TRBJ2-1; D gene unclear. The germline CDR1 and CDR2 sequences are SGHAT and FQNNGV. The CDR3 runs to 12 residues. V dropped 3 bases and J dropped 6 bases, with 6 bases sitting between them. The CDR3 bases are TGTGCCAGCAGCTTTATCTCCAATGAGCAGTTCTTC. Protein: CASSFISNEQFF.

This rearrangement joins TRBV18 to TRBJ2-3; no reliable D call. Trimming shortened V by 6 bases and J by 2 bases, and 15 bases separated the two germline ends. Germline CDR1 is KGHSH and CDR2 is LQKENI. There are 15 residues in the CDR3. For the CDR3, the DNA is TGTGCCAGCTCCCCCGCGGCTACACACACAGATACGCAGTATTTT. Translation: CASSPAATHTDTQYF.